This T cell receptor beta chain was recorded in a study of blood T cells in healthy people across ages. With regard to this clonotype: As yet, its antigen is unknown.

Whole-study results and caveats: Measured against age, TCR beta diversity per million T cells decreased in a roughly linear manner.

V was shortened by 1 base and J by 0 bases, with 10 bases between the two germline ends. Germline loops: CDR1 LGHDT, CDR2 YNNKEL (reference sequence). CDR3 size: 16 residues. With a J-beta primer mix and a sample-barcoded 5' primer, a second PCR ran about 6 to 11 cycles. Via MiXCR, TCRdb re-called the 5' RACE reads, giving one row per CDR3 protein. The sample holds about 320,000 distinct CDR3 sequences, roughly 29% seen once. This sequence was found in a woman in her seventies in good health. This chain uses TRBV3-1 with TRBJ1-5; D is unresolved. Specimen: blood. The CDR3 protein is CASSQGLSYSNQPQHF. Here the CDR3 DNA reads TGTGCCAGCAGCCAAGGACTCTCCTATAGCAATCAGCCCCAGCATTTT.